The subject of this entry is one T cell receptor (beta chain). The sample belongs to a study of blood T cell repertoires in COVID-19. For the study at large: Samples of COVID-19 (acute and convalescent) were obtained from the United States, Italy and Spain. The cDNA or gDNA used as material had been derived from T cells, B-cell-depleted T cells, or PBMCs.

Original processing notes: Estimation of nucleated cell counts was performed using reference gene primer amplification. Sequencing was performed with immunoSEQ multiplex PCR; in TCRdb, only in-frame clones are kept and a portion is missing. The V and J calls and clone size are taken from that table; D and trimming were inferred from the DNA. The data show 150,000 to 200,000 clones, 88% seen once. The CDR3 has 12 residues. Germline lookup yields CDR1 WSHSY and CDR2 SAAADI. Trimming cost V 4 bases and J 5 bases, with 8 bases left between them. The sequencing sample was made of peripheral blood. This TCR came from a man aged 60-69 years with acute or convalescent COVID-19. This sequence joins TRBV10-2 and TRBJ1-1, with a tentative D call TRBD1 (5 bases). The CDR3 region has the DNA TGCGCCAGCAGTGGGGGCCGAACTGAAGCTTTCTTT. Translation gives CASSGGRTEAFF.